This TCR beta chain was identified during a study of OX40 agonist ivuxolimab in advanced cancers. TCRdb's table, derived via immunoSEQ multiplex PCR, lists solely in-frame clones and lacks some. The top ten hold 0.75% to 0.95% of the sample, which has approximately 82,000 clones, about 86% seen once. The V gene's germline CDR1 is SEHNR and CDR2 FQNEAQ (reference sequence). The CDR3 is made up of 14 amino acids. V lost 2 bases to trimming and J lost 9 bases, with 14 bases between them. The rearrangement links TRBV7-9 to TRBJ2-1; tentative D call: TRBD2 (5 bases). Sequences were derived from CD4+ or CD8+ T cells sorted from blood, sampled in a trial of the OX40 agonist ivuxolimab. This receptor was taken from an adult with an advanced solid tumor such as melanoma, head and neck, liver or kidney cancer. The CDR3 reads CASSLFEGSAEQFF. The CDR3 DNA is TGTGCCAGCAGCTTATTTGAGGGTTCCGCTGAGCAGTTCTTC. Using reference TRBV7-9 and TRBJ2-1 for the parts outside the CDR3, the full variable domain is DTGVSQNPRHKITKRGQNVTFRCDPISEHNRLYWYRQTLGQGPEFLTYFQNEAQLEKSRLLSDRFSAERPKGSFSTLEIQRTEQGDSAMYLCASSLFEGSAEQFFGPGTRLTVL.